The TCR beta chain under discussion was sequenced for a study of blood T cell repertoires in COVID-19. As for the study in general: Material from acute and convalescent COVID-19 was sourced from the United States, Italy and Spain. T cells, B-cell-depleted T cells, or PBMCs supplied cDNA or gDNA.

About this clone: A read error may account for a junction end that differs from germline.

Some clones are missing from TCRdb's copy, which holds only in-frame ones; the method was immunoSEQ multiplex PCR. Here the sample spans approximately 25,000 clones, around 90% being singletons. Looked up from germline, CDR1 is SGHNT and CDR2 is YENEEA. This CDR3 contains 17 residues. The V gene is TRBV11-3, the J gene TRBJ2-2; tentative D call: TRBD2 (7 bases). The receptor's source is a man aged 45 to 65 with active COVID-19. Sequenced sample: peripheral blood. CDR3 bases: TGTGCCAGCAGCTTAGCCCTAGGGGGGGCGAAAACCGGGGAGCTGTTTTTT. It specifies CASSLALGGAKTGELFF.